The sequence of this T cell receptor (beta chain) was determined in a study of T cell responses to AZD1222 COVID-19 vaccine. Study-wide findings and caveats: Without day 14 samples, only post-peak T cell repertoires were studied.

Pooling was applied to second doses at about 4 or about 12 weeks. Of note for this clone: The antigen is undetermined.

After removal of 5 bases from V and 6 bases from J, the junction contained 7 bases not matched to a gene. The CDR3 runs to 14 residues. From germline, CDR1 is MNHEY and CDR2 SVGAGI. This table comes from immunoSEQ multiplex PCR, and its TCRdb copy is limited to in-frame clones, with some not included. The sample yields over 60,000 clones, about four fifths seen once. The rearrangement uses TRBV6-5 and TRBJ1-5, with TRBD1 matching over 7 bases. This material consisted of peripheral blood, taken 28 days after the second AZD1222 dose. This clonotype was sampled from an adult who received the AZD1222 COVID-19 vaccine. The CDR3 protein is CASSPTGDAQPQHF. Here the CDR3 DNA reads TGTGCCAGCAGTCCCACAGGGGACGCTCAGCCCCAGCATTTT.